This T cell receptor (beta chain) is from a study of human T cells and chemical hapten exposure. The library tagged each cDNA molecule with unique molecular identifiers. Using its own MiXCR run on the RACE reads, TCRdb lists one record per CDR3 protein. The data contain approximately 81,000 distinct CDR3 sequences, over 8.5% of them seen just once; the ten biggest clones take up approximately 1.4%. Comments on this clonotype: What it binds is unknown.

Trimming cost V 8 bases and J 2 bases, with 14 bases left between them. This CDR3 has 14 amino acids. The germline gives CDR1 MNHNS, CDR2 SASEGT. Time point reported: healthy volunteer bleed at 6 weeks. The template was total RNA from unfractionated whole blood. Study-level results: The study found that DPC sensitization did not change TCRs above 1 in 1000 frequency.

This receptor was identified in a male donor in good health. Some clones in this sample may be carry-over from other donors' samples. This sequence joins TRBV6-1 and TRBJ2-3, with D possibly TRBD1 on 7 matching bases. Sample: whole blood. DNA of the CDR3: TGTGCCAGCGGAGGGACAGCACCCACAGATACGCAGTATTTT. This sequence encodes CASGGTAPTDTQYF.